A single sample gave rise to the 4 T cell receptor beta chains below, sequenced in a study of T cell repertoires in cytomegalovirus infection. Which antigens these TCRs recognize remains unknown. MiXCR, applied by TCRdb to the reads, yields one record per CDR3 protein. The repertoire holds around 570,000 distinct CDR3 sequences, with 40% as singletons. The material sequenced was cultured PBMCs, taken from culture after CMV antigen stimulation. These receptors came from a human donor in good health (CMV status not recorded). Some clones in this sample may be carry-over from other donors' samples.

The sample holds a few counts of this clonotype. V and J are TRBV11-2 and TRBJ2-3; 7 bases agree with TRBD2. J gave up 2 bases and V 4 bases, and 6 bases lay outside the gene matches. This CDR3 has 15 residues. Per germline, CDR1 SGHAT and CDR2 FQNNGV. The CDR3 reads CASSYLSGNTDTQYF. As DNA, the CDR3 is TGTGCCAGCAGCTATCTAAGCGGGAACACAGATACGCAGTATTTT.

This chain links TRBV7-2 with TRBJ1-2, with D possibly being TRBD1 (5 bases). Trimming cost V 5 bases and J 4 bases, with 14 bases left between them. The germline V gene has CDR1 SGHTA and CDR2 FQGNSA. This CDR3 is built from 14 residues. CDR3 DNA sequence: TGTGCCAGCAGCCCGGGGACCCTCACCTATGGCTACACCTTC. It specifies CASSPGTLTYGYTF.

Notes on this clonotype: Sequence at one end of the junction differs from germline and may be a read error. The chain combines TRBV5-3 with TRBJ1-6, with unresolved D. TRBV5-3 counts as an open reading frame of uncertain function. The CDR3 extends over 15 amino acids. The CDR3 here is CASSLIPLVGSPLHF. DNA of the CDR3: TGTGCCAGCAGCTTGATACCCTTGGTGGGTTCACCCCTCCACTTT.

This clonotype appeared a few times. V is TRBV7-2 and J is TRBJ2-1; D is unclear. Trimming cost V 5 bases and J 12 bases, with 14 bases left between them. The CDR3 length is 12 residues. CDR1 and CDR2 (germline): SGHTA, FQGNSA. CDR3 in amino acids: CASSQQIEWQFF. The CDR3 DNA reads TGTGCCAGCAGCCAGCAAATTGAGTGGCAGTTCTTC.